Described below is a single T cell receptor beta chain sequence and its context. CD8+ and CD4+ T cells from blood underwent TCR beta sequencing. Fulfillment of recently defined diagnostic criteria for definite or probable disease was shown by the patients with Susac syndrome. The source of the sample is a study of CD8 T cells in Susac syndrome. For the study at large: Patients with Susac syndrome were therapy-naive, on corticosteroids, or on intravenous immunoglobulin alone at blood draw.

Trimming cost V 1 base and J 6 bases, with 6 bases left between them. The CDR3 totals 13 residues. Germline V gene data show CDR1 as SGHDN and CDR2 as FVKESK. RNA totalling roughly 0.5 to 1 ug underwent reverse transcription with random hexamers. A single record per CDR3 protein comes from TCRdb applying MiXCR to the immunoSEQ multiplex PCR reads. Of about 90,000 distinct CDR3 sequences listed, about 95% were seen once; the top ten hold about 0.68%. Material: CD8+ T cells from PBMCs. This chain joins TRBV14 and TRBJ2-2; either TRBD1 or TRBD2 may supply D (5 bases each). The sequence derives from a human donor with Susac syndrome. The DNA for the CDR3 is TGTGCCAGCAGCCAAGGGGGGTCCGGGGAGCTGTTTTTT. Protein product: CASSQGGSGELFF.